The 23 T cell receptor beta chains below were found in one sample sequenced in a study of blood T cell repertoires in COVID-19. The method was immunoSEQ multiplex PCR; TCRdb's version includes in-frame clones alone and lacks a portion of them. Here the sample spans about 220,000 clones, approximately 85% being singletons. The sequencing input was peripheral blood. The receptor source for this set is a woman in her 70s with COVID-19, enrolled during active disease.

The J gene is TRBJ1-6, the V gene TRBV5-1; 9 bases are a match to TRBD1. The CDR3 is 15 residues long. Germline trimming cut 6 bases from V and 7 bases from J; bases unmatched to any gene: 8. In germline, CDR1 is SGHRS, CDR2 YFSETQ. The CDR3 sequence: CASTQGQGNNSPLHF. The CDR3 DNA reads TGCGCCAGCACTCAGGGACAGGGAAACAATTCACCCCTCCACTTT.

The rearrangement uses TRBV2 and TRBJ2-3; 12 nucleotides line up with TRBD2. Unmatched junction bases numbered 3, after V lost 2 bases and J lost 0 bases. There are 17 residues in the CDR3. Germline assignment: CDR1 SNHLY and CDR2 FYNNEI. The DNA of the CDR3 is TGTGCCAGCAGTGAACTAGCGGGAGGGCCAAGCACAGATACGCAGTATTTT. Translating it yields CASSELAGGPSTDTQYF.

This sequence joins TRBV7-3 and TRBJ2-3, with D maybe TRBD2 (6 bases). V dropped 0 bases and J dropped 2 bases, with 12 bases sitting between them. Germline assignment: CDR1 SGHTA and CDR2 FQGTGA. CDR3 length equals 16 residues. CDR3 nucleotides: TGTGCCAGCAGCTTAACGACACGGGAGTTCACAGATACGCAGTATTTT. Translation gives CASSLTTREFTDTQYF.

This chain uses TRBV5-4 with TRBJ1-5, with 7 positions matching TRBD1. After removal of 5 bases from V and 3 bases from J, the junction contained 5 bases not matched to a gene. The CDR3 covers 14 residues. Looked up from germline, CDR1 is SGHNT and CDR2 is YYREEE (reference sequence). CDR3 amino acids: CASSRQGDNQPQHF. The CDR3 DNA reads TGTGCCAGCAGTAGGCAGGGGGACAATCAGCCCCAGCATTTT.

The chain recombines TRBV5-5 with TRBJ1-4, with D possibly matching TRBD1 (5 bases). The CDR3 contains 15 residues. V was clipped by 3 bases and J by 6 bases, with 15 bases between them. From germline, CDR1 is SGHKS and CDR2 YYEKEE (reference sequence). The CDR3 nucleotides are TGTGCCAGCAGCTGGGGGGGACCCCAGGATGAAAAACTGTTTTTT. Translation gives CASSWGGPQDEKLFF.

This clone was recorded only once. The chain couples TRBV27 to TRBJ2-1, with TRBD2 matching 9 bases. CDR1 and CDR2 (germline): MNHEY, SMNVEV (reference sequence). V lost 7 bases and J lost 7; bases outside the gene matches: 11. This CDR3 has 15 amino acids. DNA for the CDR3: TGTGCCAGCACCCTAAGGCGGGGGGGCGTAAATGAGCAGTTCTTC. Protein sequence: CASTLRRGGVNEQFF.

The chain has TRBV18 and TRBJ2-3; 8 nucleotides agree with TRBD1. In germline, CDR1 is KGHSH, CDR2 LQKENI. V shed 0 bases and J 9 bases; nucleotides not matched to a gene: 14. This CDR3 is 17 amino acids long. Here the CDR3 reads CASSPPPTPGGPMTQYF. Here the CDR3 DNA reads TGTGCCAGCTCACCACCGCCGACTCCAGGGGGCCCAATGACGCAGTATTTT.

In its sample, this clone was seen once. J is TRBJ2-2 and V is TRBV19; the D gene is possibly TRBD2 (5 bases). The CDR3 covers 15 residues. Per the germline V gene, CDR1 is LNHDA and CDR2 is SQIVND (reference sequence). V dropped 3 bases and J dropped 5 bases, with 13 bases sitting between them. This CDR3 reads CASSMWLAGTGELFF. CDR3 DNA sequence: TGTGCCAGTAGTATGTGGCTAGCCGGAACCGGGGAGCTGTTTTTT.

This clone was recorded a few times. The chain uses TRBV12-5 and TRBJ2-7; TRBD2 is a possible D gene (6 bases). Trimming stripped 7 bases from V and 7 bases from J, with 17 bases between. Germline V CDR1 and CDR2: LGHNT, FRNRAP. The length of the CDR3 is 13 residues. CDR3: CASATAGPGEQYF. The CDR3 DNA follows: TGTGCTAGTGCCACGGCGGGGCCCGGGGAGCAGTACTTC.

The chain recombines TRBV20-1 with TRBJ1-2; 8 bases match TRBD1. V lost 3 bases, J lost 8 bases, and 8 bases stayed unmatched. This CDR3 is built from 13 residues. Germline V gives CDR1 DFQATT, CDR2 SNEGSKA (reference sequence). The CDR3 loop reads CSASTQGVNGYTF. The CDR3 DNA is TGCAGTGCTAGTACACAGGGGGTTAACGGCTACACCTTC.

The sample holds one count of this clone. The CDR3 here is CASSYSSSGEYTDTQYF. CDR3 nucleotide sequence: TGTGCCAGCAGTTACTCTTCTAGCGGGGAGTACACAGATACGCAGTATTTT. This chain joins TRBV6-2 or TRBV6-3 and TRBJ2-3; 9 bases map to TRBD2. Trimming cost V 0 bases and J 2 bases; bases outside gene matches: 6. The CDR3 has 17 residues. The germline CDR1 and CDR2 sequences are MNHEY and SVGEGT.

The chain carries TRBV5-1 and TRBJ2-2, with 13 bases aligning to TRBD2. After removal of 4 bases from V and 0 bases from J, the junction contained 9 bases not matched to a gene. This CDR3 is built from 19 residues. From germline, CDR1 is SGHRS and CDR2 YFSETQ. CDR3 loop: CASSLPPGLAGANTGELFF. The CDR3 DNA follows: TGCGCCAGCAGCCTTCCCCCCGGACTAGCGGGGGCGAACACCGGGGAGCTGTTTTTT.

The chain carries TRBV7-9 and TRBJ2-7; TRBD2 agrees at 12 bases. This CDR3 spans 17 amino acids. V dropped 5 bases and J dropped 0; count of bases not matched to a gene: 8. CDR1 SEHNR and CDR2 FQNEAQ come from the germline V gene (reference sequence). In DNA, the CDR3 is TGTGCCAGCAGCAACTACGGACTAGCGGGGAGCTCCTACGAGCAGTACTTC. This gives the protein CASSNYGLAGSSYEQYF.

The chain employs TRBV7-2 and TRBJ2-6; 9 bases fit TRBD1. V dropped 9 bases and J dropped 1; count of bases not matched to a gene: 10. Germline CDR1 and CDR2: SGHTA and FQGNSA. The CDR3 runs 17 residues. The CDR3 DNA reads TGTGCCAGAACGGGACAGGGAAAAACTTCTGGGGCCAACGTCCTGACTTTC. This sequence encodes CARTGQGKTSGANVLTF. The entire variable domain, with the rest obtained from reference TRBV7-2 and TRBJ2-6, is as follows: GAGVSQSPSNKVTEKGKDVELRCDPISGHTALYWYRQSLGQGLEFLIYFQGNSAPDKSGLPSDRFSAERTGGSVSTLTIQRTQQEDSAVYLCARTGQGKTSGANVLTFGAGSRLTVL.

As DNA, the CDR3 is TGTGCCAGCAGCCAAGCTTGGACTCCTACCTACGAGCAGTACTTC. Its translation: CASSQAWTPTYEQYF. The chain is built from TRBV3-1 (or the pseudogene TRBV3-2) and TRBJ2-7; D is possibly TRBD2 (5 bases). Germline V gene sequence: CDR1 LGHDT, CDR2 YNNKEL (reference sequence). The CDR3 extends over 15 amino acids. The germline V and J ends were trimmed by 1 base and 2 bases, with 12 bases remaining between them.

The rearrangement uses TRBV5-1 and TRBJ2-5, with D possibly being TRBD1 (5 bases). V was shortened by 4 bases and J by 5 bases, with 12 bases between the two germline ends. This CDR3 is built from 13 residues. The germline CDR1 and CDR2 sequences are SGHRS and YFSETQ. The CDR3 region is CASSTQGTETQYF. The DNA for the CDR3 is TGCGCCAGCAGCACTCAGGGTACGGAGACCCAGTACTTC.

The chain links TRBV29-1 to TRBJ2-1; the match to TRBD2 covers 10 bases. The ends lost 3 bases at V and 1 base at J; junction bases unmatched: 6. Germline values: CDR1 SQVTM, CDR2 ANQGSEA. The CDR3 totals 16 residues. CDR3 region: CSVDKGTSDSYNEQFF. CDR3 sequence (DNA): TGCAGCGTTGATAAAGGGACTAGCGATTCCTACAATGAGCAGTTCTTC.

This clone showed up just once. The chain joins TRBV7-3 to TRBJ1-2; tentatively, D is TRBD1 (5 bases). Germline CDR1 and CDR2: SGHTA and FQGTGA. Trimming took 0 bases from V and 5 from J, leaving 16 bases between them. This CDR3 has 16 residues. As DNA, the CDR3 is TGTGCCAGCAGCTTAACTTCGATACAGGCTGTATATGGCTACACCTTC. Translated, it gives CASSLTSIQAVYGYTF.

This sequence joins TRBV6-2 or TRBV6-3 and TRBJ2-6; possibly TRBD1 for D (6 bases). Trimming removed 4 bases from V and 5 bases from J, with 12 bases in between. The CDR3 runs to 15 residues. Germline V gene sequence: CDR1 MNHEY, CDR2 SVGEGT. Here the CDR3 reads CASSSDSLWANVLTF. As DNA, the CDR3 is TGTGCCAGCAGTTCGGACAGTCTCTGGGCCAACGTCCTGACTTTC.

The chain links TRBV6-5 to TRBJ1-1; D unresolved. The germline V and J ends were trimmed by 5 bases and 1 base, with 8 bases remaining between them. This CDR3 spans 13 amino acids. Germline CDR1 MNHEY, CDR2 SVGAGI. CDR3 in amino acids: CASSRSSNTEAFF. CDR3 bases: TGTGCCAGCAGTCGGTCCTCGAACACTGAAGCTTTCTTT.

The CDR3 spells CASSGPGLPNEQFF. As DNA, the CDR3 is TGTGCCAGCAGTGGACCGGGACTACCCAATGAGCAGTTCTTC. This rearrangement joins TRBV6-2 or TRBV6-3 to TRBJ2-1, with 7 bases lining up with TRBD2. The length of the CDR3 is 14 residues. Per germline, CDR1 MNHEY and CDR2 SVGEGT. J lost 6 bases, V lost 5 bases, and 7 bases had no gene match.

The V and J genes are TRBV5-6 and TRBJ1-2; D remains ambiguous. Per germline, CDR1 SGHDT and CDR2 YYEEEE. The CDR3 covers 14 residues. The germline V and J ends were trimmed by 0 bases and 8 bases, with 14 bases remaining between them. This CDR3 reads CASSLAEPRRGYTF. In DNA form, the CDR3 reads TGTGCCAGCAGCTTGGCCGAGCCCCGCCGGGGCTACACCTTC.

The genes are TRBV7-8 and TRBJ2-7, with 8 bases fitting TRBD1. Germline V CDR1 and CDR2: SGHVS, FQNEAQ. V was pared by 5 bases and J by 5 bases, with 11 bases of the junction left unmatched. The CDR3 spans 15 residues. This CDR3 reads CASSGGTGAGHEQYF. CDR3 nucleotides: TGTGCCAGCAGCGGGGGGACAGGTGCAGGCCACGAGCAGTACTTC.